The 22 T cell receptor beta chains reported below all come from one sample, sequenced in a study of molecular identifiers for immune sequencing clone quantification listed by TCRdb under 2018. The library was made by PCR. The run used a NextSeq 500. TCRdb trimmed the raw reads at Q25, called clones with MiXCR and kept productive beta chains. A single entry per CDR3 protein holds the most common genes and DNA from its merged rows. The sample has 490,000 or so distinct CDR3 sequences on record, roughly 25% of them singletons. The ten biggest clones cover around 0.76% of the sample. The sample comprised naive CD8+ T cells from blood, with Jurkat cell RNA spiked in. This specimen's cell subset or site label, interpreted: FACS-sorted CD8+CD4-CCR7+CD45RA+ naive T cells. The origin of the receptors is a human donor in good health. Some libraries in this study had Jurkat cell RNA spiked in.

CDR3: CAWETGGNIYEQYF. CDR3 nucleotides: TGTGCCTGGGAGACAGGGGGAAATATCTACGAGCAGTACTTC. The chain links TRBV30 to TRBJ2-7, with 9 bases aligning to TRBD1. The trim removed 5 bases at V and 3 bases at J, leaving 8 bases unmatched. Germline CDR1 GTSNPN, CDR2 SVGIG (reference sequence). This CDR3 region has 14 residues.

In the case of this clonotype: A much bigger clone sits one base away, suggesting this may be a read error. Likely a read error: the CDR3 ends without its conserved phenylalanine or tryptophan. The chain uses TRBV14 and TRBJ1-1; weak D call: TRBD1 (6 bases). The germline V and J ends were trimmed by 4 bases and 1 base, with 16 bases remaining between them. This CDR3 region has 16 residues. Germline V CDR1 and CDR2: SGHDN, FVKESK. CDR3 amino acids: CASSLWTAPGNTEAFL. CDR3 coding DNA: TGTGCCAGCAGCCTATGGACAGCCCCAGGGAACACTGAAGCTTTCCTT.

V and J are TRBV4-1 and TRBJ2-5; D is unresolved. The CDR3 contains 15 residues. V was pared by 1 base and J by 5 bases, with 14 bases between. In germline, CDR1 is MGHRA, CDR2 YSYEKL. CDR3 bases: TGCGCCAGCAGCCAAGTTCACCTCGTAGACGAGACCCAGTACTTC. Translating gives CASSQVHLVDETQYF.

The chain joins TRBV11-1 to TRBJ2-1; tentatively, D is TRBD1 (6 bases). V dropped 5 bases and J dropped 6 bases, with 14 bases sitting between them. CDR1 and CDR2 from the germline V gene are SGHAT and FQDESV (reference sequence). The CDR3 consists of 14 residues. DNA for the CDR3: TGTGCCAGCAGCGAAGGGACACTATTCAATGAGCAGTTCTTC. It codes for CASSEGTLFNEQFF.

At least ten counts were recorded for this clonotype. V gene TRBV9 combines with J gene TRBJ2-7, with TRBD1 as a possible D gene (5 bases). The germline V gene has CDR1 SGDLS and CDR2 YYNGEE. The CDR3 spans 13 residues. Trimming shortened V by 3 bases and J by 7 bases, and 14 bases separated the two germline ends. CDR3 amino acids: CASSGREGVEQYF. CDR3 DNA: TGTGCCAGCAGCGGCCGAGAAGGGGTTGAGCAGTACTTC.

Many counts were recorded for this clonotype. V gene TRBV7-2 combines with J gene TRBJ1-1; a possible D gene is TRBD1 (6 bases). Germline CDR1 and CDR2: SGHTA and FQGNSA. The CDR3 runs 18 residues. The V end lost 2 bases, the J end lost 2 bases, and 21 bases lay between the germline ends. CDR3 in amino acids: CASSLSLNSGQLNTEAFF. The CDR3 DNA is TGTGCCAGCAGCTTATCTCTCAACTCCGGACAGTTAAACACTGAAGCTTTCTTT.

This clonotype has a count of ten or more. The chain couples TRBV30 to TRBJ2-3; TRBD2 might be the D (5 bases). V was shortened by 0 bases and J by 0 bases, with 10 bases between the two germline ends. Germline-derived CDR1 and CDR2 are GTSNPN and SVGIG (reference sequence). The CDR3 sequence is 15 residues long. CDR3 in DNA: TGTGCCTGGAGTGTAGGGAGCCGGAGCACAGATACGCAGTATTTT. This gives the protein CAWSVGSRSTDTQYF.

Remarks on this clonotype: Its ends do not fully match the called genes, so a read error is possible. This chain uses TRBV12-5 with TRBJ2-1; possibly TRBD2 for D (6 bases). The CDR3 loop spans 16 amino acids. CDR1 and CDR2 (germline): LGHNT, FRNRAP. The CDR3 sequence: CASGLTYPTSSNERFF. Here the CDR3 DNA reads TGTGCTAGTGGTTTGACCTATCCAACTAGCAGCAATGAGCGGTTCTTC. The variable domain in full, completed from reference TRBV12-5 and TRBJ2-1, reads DARVTQTPRHKVTEMGQEVTMRCQPILGHNTVFWYRQTMMQGLELLAYFRNRAPLDDSGMPKDRFSAEMPDATLATLKIQPSEPRDSAVYFCASGLTYPTSSNERFFGPGTRLTVL.

The chain carries TRBV7-9 and TRBJ1-6; D gene uncertain. Trimming took 1 base from V and 11 from J, leaving 6 bases between them. The V gene's germline CDR1 is SEHNR and CDR2 FQNEAQ (reference sequence). There are 12 residues in the CDR3. The CDR3, as DNA: TGTGCCAGCAGCTTAGACCCGGCACCCCTCCACTTT. It translates to CASSLDPAPLHF. The whole variable domain, filled in from reference TRBV7-9 and TRBJ1-6, reads DTGVSQNPRHKITKRGQNVTFRCDPISEHNRLYWYRQTLGQGPEFLTYFQNEAQLEKSRLLSDRFSAERPKGSFSTLEIQRTEQGDSAMYLCASSLDPAPLHFGNGTRLTVT.

As to this clonotype: At one end, the junction sequence differs from germline, possibly due to a read error. DNA for the CDR3: TGTGCCCGCTCACCGGGGGCCTCCTACGAGCAGTACTTC. Its translation: CARSPGASYEQYF. The genes are TRBV18 and TRBJ2-7; D possibly uses TRBD1 or TRBD2 (6 bases each). Looked up from germline, CDR1 is KGHSH and CDR2 is LQKENI. This CDR3 comprises 13 residues.

This chain joins TRBV12-3 or TRBV12-4 and TRBJ1-4; tentatively, D is TRBD1 (5 bases). The CDR3 contains 12 residues. The V end was cut by 2 bases, the J end by 10 bases, with 8 bases between. In DNA form, the CDR3 reads TGTGCCAGCAGTTTATGGGGGGGAAAACTGTTTTTT. The encoded protein is CASSLWGGKLFF.

A note on this clonotype: A much larger clone lies a single base off, so this may be a read error. V and J are TRBV5-6 and TRBJ2-7; D call uncertain. The length of the CDR3 is 15 residues. Germline V gene data show CDR1 as SGHDT and CDR2 as YYEEEE. CDR3 sequence (DNA): TGTGCCAACAGCTTGGGCCGGTCTAAATCCTACGAGCAGTACTTC. This sequence encodes CANSLGRSKSYEQYF. Using reference TRBV5-6 and TRBJ2-7 for the parts outside the CDR3, the full variable domain is DAGVTQSPTHLIKTRGQQVTLRCSPKSGHDTVSWYQQALGQGPQFIFQYYEEEERQRGNFPDRFSGHQFPNYSSELNVNALLLGDSALYLCANSLGRSKSYEQYFGPGTRLTVT.

In this sample, this clonotype turned up many times. The genes are TRBV7-6 and TRBJ2-1, with a weak D call TRBD2 (5 bases). The CDR3 has 12 amino acids. Germline CDR1 reads SGHVS; CDR2 reads FNYEAQ. Trimming removed 5 bases from V and 10 bases from J, with 12 bases in between. The CDR3 loop reads CASSPAGVEQFF. The CDR3 DNA reads as TGTGCCAGCAGCCCCGCCGGGGTAGAGCAGTTCTTC.

This clonotype occurred a few times. The V call is TRBV6-1, the J call TRBJ1-4; D is perhaps TRBD1 (6 bases). Trimming removed 2 bases at V and 2 bases at J, with 15 bases between. The CDR3 runs 17 residues. Germline V gene lookup returns CDR1 MNHNS and CDR2 SASEGT. This CDR3 is CASSETPSGVTNEKLFF. CDR3 DNA sequence: TGTGCCAGCAGTGAAACACCGTCAGGGGTTACTAATGAAAAACTGTTTTTT.

This clonotype has only a few counts. The rearrangement uses TRBV7-9 and TRBJ1-5; a weak D match, TRBD1 (5 bases). This CDR3 is 19 amino acids long. V was shortened by 5 bases and J by 0 bases, with 23 bases between the two germline ends. CDR1 is SEHNR, CDR2 FQNEAQ, per germline (reference sequence). The CDR3 nucleotides are TGTGCCAGCAGCCCTGGGACCGGGGCCTCCATAAATAGCAATCAGCCCCAGCATTTT. Its protein product is CASSPGTGASINSNQPQHF.

The genes are TRBV20-1 and TRBJ2-7, with a tentative D call TRBD2 (6 bases). V dropped 6 bases and J dropped 2 bases, with 20 bases sitting between them. CDR3 length: 15 residues. Germline CDR1 reads DFQATT; CDR2 reads SNEGSKA (reference sequence). CDR3 loop: CSAKGTLQTPYEQYF. For the CDR3, the DNA is TGCAGTGCGAAGGGGACTCTCCAAACTCCCTACGAGCAGTACTTC.

Concerning this clonotype itself: This clone may be a read error of a much larger clone one base away. The rearrangement links TRBV7-2 to TRBJ2-1; D gene uncertain. Germline assignment: CDR1 SGHTA and CDR2 FQGNSA. Trimming removed 6 bases at V and 3 bases at J, with 3 bases between. The CDR3 loop spans 11 amino acids. The CDR3 loop is CASRIYNEQFF. CDR3 DNA sequence: TGTGCCAGCAGAATCTACAATGAGCAGTTCTTC.

This clonotype was counted a few times. This sequence joins TRBV6-5 and TRBJ2-3; 9 bases agree with TRBD1. The CDR3 consists of 15 residues. Germline V gene data show CDR1 as MNHEY and CDR2 as SVGAGI. With 3 bases clipped from V and 6 bases from J, the junction kept 7 bases outside the gene matches. CDR3 DNA sequence: TGTGCCAGCAGTTATATGACAGGGGGTATCGATACGCAGTATTTT. Protein sequence: CASSYMTGGIDTQYF.

Ten or more counts support this clonotype. The J gene is TRBJ2-3, the V gene TRBV9; 7 bases are shared with TRBD2. The CDR3 consists of 15 residues. The germline gives CDR1 SGDLS, CDR2 YYNGEE. Germline trimming cut 2 bases from V and 3 bases from J; bases unmatched to any gene: 6. CDR3 sequence: CASSVGLGATDTQYF. The CDR3 DNA sequence: TGTGCCAGCAGCGTCGGACTAGGAGCTACAGATACGCAGTATTTT. The complete variable domain, with remaining parts taken from reference TRBV9 and TRBJ2-3, reads DSGVTQTPKHLITATGQRVTLRCSPRSGDLSVYWYQQSLDQGLQFLIQYYNGEERAKGNILERFSAQQFPDLHSELNLSSLELGDSALYFCASSVGLGATDTQYFGPGTRLTVL.

There are a few counts of this clonotype. The chain couples TRBV20-1 to TRBJ2-1, with 7 bases identical to TRBD2. The germline gives CDR1 DFQATT, CDR2 SNEGSKA (reference sequence). J lost 6 bases, V lost 5 bases, and 16 bases had no gene match. The CDR3 contains 16 residues. The CDR3 sequence: CSAPTLGGRITNEQFF. The CDR3 DNA sequence: TGCAGTGCTCCAACGTTGGGAGGGAGGATTACCAATGAGCAGTTCTTC.

This clonotype was picked up a small number of times. The chain joins TRBV20-1 to TRBJ2-2; D call uncertain. Germline values: CDR1 DFQATT, CDR2 SNEGSKA (reference sequence). V lost 6 bases and J lost 6, with 17 bases in between. CDR3 length equals 14 residues. CDR3 sequence (DNA): TGCAGTGCAACATACCGGGCCAAACCCGGGGAGCTGTTTTTT. Protein product: CSATYRAKPGELFF.

In this sample, this clonotype turned up once. Compared with germline, one end of the junction differs, possibly owing to a read error. The CDR3 nucleotides read TGTGCCAGCAGCTGGCCCAGGCAGACAGCCCAAGAGCCCCAGTACTTC. Its protein product is CASSWPRQTAQEPQYF. V and J are TRBV6-2 or TRBV6-3 and TRBJ2-5; possibly TRBD1 for D (5 bases). The CDR3 extends over 16 amino acids. Germline V gene sequence: CDR1 MNHEY, CDR2 SVGEGT.